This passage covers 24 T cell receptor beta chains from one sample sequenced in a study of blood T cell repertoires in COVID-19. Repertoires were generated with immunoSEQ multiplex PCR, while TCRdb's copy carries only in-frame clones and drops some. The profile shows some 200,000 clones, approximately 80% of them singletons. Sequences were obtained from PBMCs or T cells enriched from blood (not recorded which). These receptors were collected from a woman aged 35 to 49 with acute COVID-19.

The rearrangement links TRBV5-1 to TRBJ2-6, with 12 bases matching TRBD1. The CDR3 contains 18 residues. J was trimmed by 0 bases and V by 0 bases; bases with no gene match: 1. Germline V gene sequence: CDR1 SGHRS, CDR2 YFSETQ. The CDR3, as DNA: TGCGCCAGCAGCTTGGAGGGACAGGGGGCCTCTGGGGCCAACGTCCTGACTTTC. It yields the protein CASSLEGQGASGANVLTF.

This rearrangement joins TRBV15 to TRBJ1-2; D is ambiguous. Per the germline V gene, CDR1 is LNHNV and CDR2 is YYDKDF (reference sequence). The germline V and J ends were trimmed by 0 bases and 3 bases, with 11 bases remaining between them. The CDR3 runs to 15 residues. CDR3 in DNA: TGTGCCACCAGCAGAGAAGTCTACAGCTACTATGGCTACACCTTC. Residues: CATSREVYSYYGYTF.

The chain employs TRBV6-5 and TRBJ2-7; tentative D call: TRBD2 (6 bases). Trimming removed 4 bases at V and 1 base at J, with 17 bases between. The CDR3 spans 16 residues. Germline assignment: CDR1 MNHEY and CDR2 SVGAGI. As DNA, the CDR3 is TGTGCCAGCAGTTCCACTAGGAGGGAGCCATCCTACGAGCAGTACTTC. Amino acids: CASSSTRREPSYEQYF.

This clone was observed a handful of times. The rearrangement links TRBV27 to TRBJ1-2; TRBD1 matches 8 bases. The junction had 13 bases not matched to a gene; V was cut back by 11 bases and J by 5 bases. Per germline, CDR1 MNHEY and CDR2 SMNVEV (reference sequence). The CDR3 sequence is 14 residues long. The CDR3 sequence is CASWARTGLYGYTF. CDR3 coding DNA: TGTGCCTCCTGGGCGCGGACAGGGTTGTATGGCTACACCTTC.

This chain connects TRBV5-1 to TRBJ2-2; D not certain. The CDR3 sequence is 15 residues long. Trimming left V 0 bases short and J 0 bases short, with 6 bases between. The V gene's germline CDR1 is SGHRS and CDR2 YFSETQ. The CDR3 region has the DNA TGCGCCAGCAGCTTGGTACAGTCGAACACCGGGGAGCTGTTTTTT. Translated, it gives CASSLVQSNTGELFF.

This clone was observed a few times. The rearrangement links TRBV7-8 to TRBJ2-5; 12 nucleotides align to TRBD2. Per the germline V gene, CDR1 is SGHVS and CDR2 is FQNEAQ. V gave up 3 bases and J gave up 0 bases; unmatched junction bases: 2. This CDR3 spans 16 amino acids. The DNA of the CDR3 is TGTGCCAGCAGCTTTGGGACTAGCGGGTACCAAGAGACCCAGTACTTC. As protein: CASSFGTSGYQETQYF.

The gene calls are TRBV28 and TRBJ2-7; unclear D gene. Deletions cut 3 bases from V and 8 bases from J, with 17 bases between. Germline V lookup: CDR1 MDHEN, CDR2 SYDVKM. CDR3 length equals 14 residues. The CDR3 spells CASSFGSRPRQQYF. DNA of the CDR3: TGTGCCAGCAGTTTTGGGTCGAGGCCGAGACAGCAGTACTTC.

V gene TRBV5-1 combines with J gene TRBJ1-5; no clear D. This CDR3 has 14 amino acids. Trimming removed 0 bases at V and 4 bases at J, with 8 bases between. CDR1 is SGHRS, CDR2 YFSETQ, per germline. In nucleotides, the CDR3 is TGCGCCAGCAGCTTGGGAACAGTAAATCAGCCCCAGCATTTT. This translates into CASSLGTVNQPQHF.

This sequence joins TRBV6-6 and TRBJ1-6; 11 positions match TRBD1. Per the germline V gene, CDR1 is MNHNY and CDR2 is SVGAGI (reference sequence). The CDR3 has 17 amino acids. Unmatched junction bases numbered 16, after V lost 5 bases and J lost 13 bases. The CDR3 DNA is TGTGCCAGCAGTCTAAGGACCACCGGGACAGGGGGTTTCCCCCTCCACTTT. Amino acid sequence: CASSLRTTGTGGFPLHF.

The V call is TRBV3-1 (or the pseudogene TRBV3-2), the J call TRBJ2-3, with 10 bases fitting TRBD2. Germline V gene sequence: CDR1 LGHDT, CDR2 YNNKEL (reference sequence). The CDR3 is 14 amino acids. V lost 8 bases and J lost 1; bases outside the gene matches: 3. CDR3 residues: CASRGLAGTDTQYF. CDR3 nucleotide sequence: TGTGCCAGCCGCGGACTAGCGGGCACAGATACGCAGTATTTT.

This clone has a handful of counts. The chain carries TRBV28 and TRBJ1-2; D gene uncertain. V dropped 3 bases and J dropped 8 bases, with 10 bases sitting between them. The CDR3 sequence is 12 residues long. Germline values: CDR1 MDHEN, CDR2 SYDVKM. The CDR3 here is CASSFVQRGYTF. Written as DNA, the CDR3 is TGTGCCAGCAGTTTCGTTCAGCGGGGCTACACCTTC.

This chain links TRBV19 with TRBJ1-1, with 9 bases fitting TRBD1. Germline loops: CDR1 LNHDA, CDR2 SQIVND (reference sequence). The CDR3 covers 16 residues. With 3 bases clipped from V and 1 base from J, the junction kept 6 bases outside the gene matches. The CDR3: CASSIGTGPTNTEAFF. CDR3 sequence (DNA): TGTGCCAGTAGTATTGGGACAGGGCCTACGAACACTGAAGCTTTCTTT.

This CDR3 is CASSGLLALSNEQFF. The CDR3 bases are TGTGCCAGCAGCGGTCTGCTAGCCCTGAGCAATGAGCAGTTCTTC. The chain carries TRBV9 and TRBJ2-1, with TRBD2 as a possible D gene (5 bases). In germline, CDR1 is SGDLS, CDR2 YYNGEE. The CDR3 is 15 amino acids. Trimming pared 3 bases from V and 6 bases from J, leaving 16 bases between.

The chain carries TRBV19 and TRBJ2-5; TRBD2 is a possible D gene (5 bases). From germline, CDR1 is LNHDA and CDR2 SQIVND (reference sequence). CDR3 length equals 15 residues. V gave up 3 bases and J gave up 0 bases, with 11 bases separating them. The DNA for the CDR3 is TGTGCCAGTAGTATTGGAGGCGGATACCAAGAGACCCAGTACTTC. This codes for CASSIGGGYQETQYF.

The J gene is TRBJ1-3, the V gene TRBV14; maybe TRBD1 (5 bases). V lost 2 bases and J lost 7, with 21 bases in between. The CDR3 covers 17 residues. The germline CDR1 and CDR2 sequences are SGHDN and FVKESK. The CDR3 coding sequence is TGTGCCAGCAGCCAATTACCGGGACTCACCGTCAGGAACACCATATATTTT. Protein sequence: CASSQLPGLTVRNTIYF.

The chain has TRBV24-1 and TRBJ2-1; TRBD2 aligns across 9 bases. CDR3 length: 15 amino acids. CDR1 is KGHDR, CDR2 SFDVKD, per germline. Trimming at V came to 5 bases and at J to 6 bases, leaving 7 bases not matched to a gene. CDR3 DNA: TGTGCCACCAGTGGGGATAGCGGGAGAGGCAATGAGCAGTTCTTC. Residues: CATSGDSGRGNEQFF.

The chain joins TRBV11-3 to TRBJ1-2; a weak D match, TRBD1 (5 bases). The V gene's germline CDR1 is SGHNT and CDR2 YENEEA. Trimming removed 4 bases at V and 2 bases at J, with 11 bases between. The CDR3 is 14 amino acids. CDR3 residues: CASSSLGRNYGYTF. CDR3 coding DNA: TGTGCCAGCAGCTCCCTGGGGCGCAACTATGGCTACACCTTC.

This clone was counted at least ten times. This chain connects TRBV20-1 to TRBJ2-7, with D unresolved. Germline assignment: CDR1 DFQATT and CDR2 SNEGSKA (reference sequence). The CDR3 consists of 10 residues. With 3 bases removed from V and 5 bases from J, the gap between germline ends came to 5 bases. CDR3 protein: CSASLHEQYF. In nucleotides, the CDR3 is TGCAGTGCTAGTCTTCACGAGCAGTACTTC.

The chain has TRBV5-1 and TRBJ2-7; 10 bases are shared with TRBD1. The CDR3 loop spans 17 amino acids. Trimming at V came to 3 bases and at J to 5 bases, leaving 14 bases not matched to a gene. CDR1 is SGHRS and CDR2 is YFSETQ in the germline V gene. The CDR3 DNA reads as TGCGCCAGCAGCTGGGGGGGATCGGGACAGGGGATAAACGAGCAGTACTTC. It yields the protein CASSWGGSGQGINEQYF.

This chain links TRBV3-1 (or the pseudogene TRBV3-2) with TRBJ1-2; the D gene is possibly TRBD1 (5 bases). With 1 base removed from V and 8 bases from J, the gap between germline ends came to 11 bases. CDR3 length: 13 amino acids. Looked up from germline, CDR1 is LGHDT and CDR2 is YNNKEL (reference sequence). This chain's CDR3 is CASSQVRVNGYTF. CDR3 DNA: TGTGCCAGCAGCCAAGTCAGGGTAAACGGCTACACCTTC.

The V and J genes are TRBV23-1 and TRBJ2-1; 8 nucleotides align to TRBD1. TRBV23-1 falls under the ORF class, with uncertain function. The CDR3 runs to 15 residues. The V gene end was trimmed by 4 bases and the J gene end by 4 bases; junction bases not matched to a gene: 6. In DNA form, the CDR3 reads TGCGCCAGCAGTCTCCGACAGGGGTCTTACAATGAGCAGTTCTTC. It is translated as CASSLRQGSYNEQFF.

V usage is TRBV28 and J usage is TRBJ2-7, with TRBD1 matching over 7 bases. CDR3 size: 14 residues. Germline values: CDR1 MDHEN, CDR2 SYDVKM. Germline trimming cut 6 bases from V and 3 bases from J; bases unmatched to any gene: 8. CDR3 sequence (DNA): TGTGCCAGCAGCCCCGGGACAGTGGGCTACGAGCAGTACTTC. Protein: CASSPGTVGYEQYF. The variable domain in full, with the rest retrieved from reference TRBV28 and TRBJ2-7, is DVKVTQSSRYLVKRTGEKVFLECVQDMDHENMFWYRQDPGLGLRLIYFSYDVKMKEKGDIPEGYSVSREKKERFSLILESASTNQTSMYLCASSPGTVGYEQYFGPGTRLTVT.

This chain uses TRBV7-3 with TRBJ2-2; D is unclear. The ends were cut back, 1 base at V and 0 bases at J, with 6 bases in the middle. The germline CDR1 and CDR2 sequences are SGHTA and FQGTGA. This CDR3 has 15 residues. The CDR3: CASSLRRANTGELFF. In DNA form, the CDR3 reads TGTGCCAGCAGCTTAAGGAGAGCGAACACCGGGGAGCTGTTTTTT.

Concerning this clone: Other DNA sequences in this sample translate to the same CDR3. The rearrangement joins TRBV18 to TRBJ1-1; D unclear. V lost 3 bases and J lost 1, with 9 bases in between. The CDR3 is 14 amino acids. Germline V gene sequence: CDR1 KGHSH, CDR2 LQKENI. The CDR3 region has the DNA TGTGCCAGCTCACCTTCGTCGGGGAACACTGAAGCTTTCTTT. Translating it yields CASSPSSGNTEAFF.